This TCR beta chain was profiled in a study of T cells expressing NK-cell markers. Study overall: It was sorted CD3+CD56-NKG2C+, CD3+CD56+NKG2C- and CD3+CD56+NKG2C+ T cells that provided the TCR beta repertoires.

Findings of the study overall: In several donors, dominant clonotypes made up roughly 25-60.1% of CD3+CD56-NKG2C+ cells. NKG2C+ dominant clonotypes from 6 or 7 donors made up about 1.0-8% of CD8+ T cells.

TCRdb reworked the 5' RACE reads into one entry per CDR3 protein, no DNA. The table counts 200,000 to 300,000 distinct CDR3 sequences; about 4% lies in the top ten. Turning to this clonotype: Its antigen is not known.

In germline, CDR1 is SGHTA, CDR2 FQGNSA. The CDR3 sequence is 14 residues long. The TCR comes from a woman between 18 and 70 years old in good health. What was sequenced was blood T cells: a sorted CD56 or NKG2C T cell subset, CD4+ or CD8+ T cells, or bulk PBMC T cells (not recorded which). The gene calls are TRBV7-2 and TRBJ2-2; the TCRdb D gene call, TRBD1, has no DNA to confirm it. The CDR3 loop is CASSIPPQGGELFF.